Here is one TCR beta chain with its context. This receptor's antigen is unknown. No base quality information exists; no much larger clone differs at one position. Different DNA sequences within this sample yield the same CDR3. TCR CDR3 regions were amplified from genomic DNA by multiplex PCR using the deep immunoSEQ assay. Extracted genomic DNA from each cell subset was spread evenly across all wells of several immunoSEQ 96-well plates, with each plate serving as a replicate. For sorted subsets, each replicate PCR was loaded with about 200 ng genomic DNA, equivalent to approximately 33,000 T cell genomes. Purified libraries were measured with a Qubit 3.0 fluorometer, size-checked on a Bioanalyzer 2100, and measured again with the KAPA Library Quantification kit. Every immunoSEQ 96-well plate was sequenced on a dedicated single-read 150-cycle Illumina NextSeq 550 flow cell. The study's processing was this. The immunoSEQ output contained only junctional sequences without quality scores, so filtering could not match that applied to full-length reads. To assign V/J genes and CDR3, sequences were annotated using PyIR, a Python wrapper for IgBLAST v1.9, with IMGT germline references. Any read was removed if the V/J assignment was weak (E-value above 1e-6), the CDR3 was missing, or the read contained stop codons, out-of-frame junctions, or ambiguous translated residues. V3J clonotypes were defined by identical inferred V gene, J gene, and CDR3 amino acid sequence. Percentage overlap between repertoires was computed as shared unique clonotypes divided by the size of the smaller repertoire. Repertoire richness was assessed with RTK rarefaction, the Chao1 estimator, and Recon v2.1 estimates of unobserved clonotypes. Generation probabilities were computed with OLGA for all TCRbeta clonotypes obtained by the gDNA method from several donors. As stored in TCRdb, this immuneACCESS dataset retains in-frame rearrangements with V and J assigned. A fraction of the clones does not appear; measured against another copy, unresolved V genes explain less than half of the discrepancy, and the remainder lacks a known reason. That table supplies the V and J calls and clone size; D and trimming were determined from the DNA. The sample profile shows approximately 1.1 million clones; approximately 78% of them were found once. The ten largest clones add up to 0.52% of the sample.

The data are from a study of shared clonotypes between healthy human individuals (dated by TCRdb to 2019 to 2021). Regarding the study in general: The cohort included three men and a couple of women between 18 and 49 years of age. For each donor, three plates each were used for CD4 naive and CD4 memory, two plates were used for CD8 naive, and one plate was used for CD8 memory. The study deeply sequenced blood TCR repertoires of about 5 healthy adults to estimate repertoire size and the extent of clonotype sharing between individuals. Different laboratories and diverse techniques were used to prepare libraries and sequence TCR repertoires, to increase sequencing depth and limit assay-specific biases. Per donor, leukapheresis produced somewhere between about 0.8 and 9 billion PBMCs.

In the germline V gene, CDR1 corresponds to SGHTA and CDR2 to FQGTGA. V is trimmed back by 6 bases and J by 4 bases, and the junction contains 7 bases that no gene match accounts for. The CDR3 runs 15 amino acids, cysteine and phenylalanine included. Only CDR3 DNA is held: 45 bases, read in frame from base 1. Summary of the overall study and its limitations: Pairwise subsampling indicated that sequencing depth was expected to affect the degree of clonotype sharing among donors. Rarefaction of sorted-subset datasets indicated incomplete sequencing despite the large sequencing depth. Naive subsets generally had larger estimated clonotype richness than memory subsets. Roughly 5.2% of naive CD4, 3.5% of naive CD8, about 2.4% of memory CD4, and around 0.42% of memory CD8 clonotypes were shared across a few donors. Compared with non-shared clonotypes, clonotypes shared by all four sorted-subset donors had higher generation probabilities. Because the study included only a small number of donors, the genetic and exposure-history diversity represented was limited. Only blood was sampled, and tissue TCR repertoires likely differ from those in blood.

Donors were healthy HIV-negative adults with no recently reported acute infections or vaccinations. Every donor was a Caucasian adult living in Nashville, Tennessee, USA. CD4+ T cells were enriched through magnetic negative selection, after which naive cells were positively selected on CD45RA and the remaining negative fraction served as the memory subset. Blood was obtained by leukapheresis, after which PBMCs were separated by Ficoll-Histopaque density gradient centrifugation and cryopreserved in liquid nitrogen vapor phase. Analytical flow cytometry was used to check the purity and quantity of every magnetically sorted T cell population. Genomic DNA was isolated from every sorted fraction and measured by UV absorbance on a Nanodrop 2000c.

Sequenced: memory CD4+ T cells from PBMCs. The cell subset or site label on this specimen signifies: CD45RA-negative fraction. This TCR was recovered from a man aged 18 to 29 in good health. Some clones in this sample may be carry-over from other donors' samples. The sequence joins TRBV7-3 to TRBJ2-3; 10 bases in between match TRBD2. The CDR3: CASSLGLAGADTQYF. The bases read TGTGCCAGCAGTCTCGGCCTAGCGGGAGCAGATACGCAGTATTTT.